This entry describes one T cell receptor (beta chain). Its antigen is not known. Germline V gene lookup returns CDR1 LNHDA and CDR2 SQIVND (reference sequence). This CDR3 comprises 14 residues. Trimming removed 6 bases at V and 0 bases at J, with 9 bases between. The data belong to a study of Graves' ophthalmopathy and Graves' hyperthyroidism. The wider study: At the time of initial diagnosis and before any treatment, peripheral blood was collected. Study results and limitations: A model of 13 signatures distinguished ophthalmopathy from stable hyperthyroidism at under 90% sensitivity and nearly 82% specificity.

The authors amplified TCR beta CDR3 regions from RNA transcripts. Amplification began with first-round RT-PCR using HTBI primers, then second-round multiplex PCR was performed. TCRdb re-called the multiplex PCR reads through MiXCR, storing one row per CDR3 protein. The sample includes 400,000 or so distinct CDR3 sequences, just over 15% seen only once; the top ten take approximately 7%. The receptor was isolated from a woman aged 18-35 years with stable Graves' hyperthyroidism. The sequenced sample consisted of peripheral blood. The rearrangement links TRBV19 to TRBJ1-3; D unresolved. CDR3: CASRGRNSGNTIYF. CDR3 DNA: TGTGCCAGTAGAGGACGGAACTCTGGAAACACCATATATTTT.